A single sample is the source of the 8 T cell receptor beta chains below, sequenced in a study of early T cells in non-severe SARS-CoV-2 infection. TCRdb independently ran MiXCR on the 5' RACE reads; one entry per CDR3 protein. The sample records 80,000 to 100,000 distinct CDR3 sequences, 9% to 15% being singletons. Input material: whole blood. Every receptor here comes from an adult who was a healthcare worker with PCR-confirmed SARS-CoV-2 infection or an uninfected control (not recorded which).

The rearrangement uses TRBV28 and TRBJ2-7, with 8 bases that match TRBD1. This CDR3 has 15 amino acids. The junction had 13 bases not matched to a gene; V was cut back by 3 bases and J by 9 bases. The V gene's germline CDR1 is MDHEN and CDR2 SYDVKM. DNA of the CDR3: TGTGCCAGCAGTTTCGCCGGGACAGGAAAGTTTGGGCAGTACTTC. This translates into CASSFAGTGKFGQYF.

This clonotype was picked up many times. The V gene is TRBV20-1, the J gene TRBJ2-5, with D perhaps TRBD2 (5 bases). Germline CDR1 DFQATT, CDR2 SNEGSKA (reference sequence). The length of the CDR3 is 12 residues. Trimming stripped 2 bases from V and 5 bases from J, with 9 bases between. For the CDR3, the DNA is TGCAGTGCTAGATGGCTAGCTGAGACCCAGTACTTC. This codes for CSARWLAETQYF.

This clonotype showed up just a few times. This rearrangement joins TRBV20-1 to TRBJ2-7; TRBD1 agrees at 12 bases. The CDR3 contains 15 residues. The J segment lost 5 bases and the V segment lost 2 bases, leaving 7 bases of the junction unmatched. The germline CDR1 and CDR2 sequences are DFQATT and SNEGSKA (reference sequence). Here the CDR3 reads CSARSWGQGADEQYF. CDR3 DNA: TGCAGTGCTAGATCCTGGGGACAGGGGGCCGACGAGCAGTACTTC.

This sequence joins TRBV7-2 and TRBJ1-2; D ambiguous. This CDR3 region has 14 residues. Germline assignment: CDR1 SGHTA and CDR2 FQGNSA. Trimming cost V 4 bases and J 11 bases, with 20 bases left between them. The chain's CDR3 is CASSSRGSYMGYTF. The CDR3 DNA reads TGTGCCAGCAGCTCTAGAGGTTCTTATATGGGTTACACCTTC.

This clonotype was seen ten or more times. The chain has TRBV19 and TRBJ1-5; a weak D match, TRBD1 (5 bases). This CDR3 has 15 residues. Germline V gene sequence: CDR1 LNHDA, CDR2 SQIVND (reference sequence). V lost 3 bases to trimming and J lost 2 bases, with 11 bases between them. The CDR3 DNA reads as TGTGCCAGTAGTATCGGGGGACGGGGCAATCAGCCCCAGCATTTT. Amino acids: CASSIGGRGNQPQHF.

This clonotype has more than one count but fewer than ten. This chain joins TRBV27 and TRBJ2-5, with D hard to call. The CDR3 has 12 residues. The V gene's germline CDR1 is MNHEY and CDR2 SMNVEV (reference sequence). V lost 7 bases to trimming and J lost 4 bases, with 10 bases between them. The CDR3 sequence is CASKGIRETQYF. The DNA for the CDR3 is TGTGCCAGCAAAGGGATCCGAGAGACCCAGTACTTC.

The rearrangement links TRBV7-9 to TRBJ2-1; 12 bases line up with TRBD2. The V gene's germline CDR1 is SEHNR and CDR2 FQNEAQ (reference sequence). The J segment lost 2 bases and the V segment lost 5 bases, leaving 4 bases of the junction unmatched. The CDR3 is 16 amino acids. The CDR3 here is CASSPSSGRAYNEQFF. CDR3 nucleotide sequence: TGTGCCAGCAGCCCCTCTAGCGGGAGGGCCTACAATGAGCAGTTCTTC.

V gene TRBV10-2 combines with J gene TRBJ2-3, with no clear D. Trimming took off 2 bases at V and 6 bases at J, with 6 bases between the two ends. The CDR3 covers 12 residues. Germline loops: CDR1 WSHSY, CDR2 SAAADI. The CDR3 bases are TGCGCCAGCAGTGAGAGAGCCGATACGCAGTATTTT. This sequence encodes CASSERADTQYF.